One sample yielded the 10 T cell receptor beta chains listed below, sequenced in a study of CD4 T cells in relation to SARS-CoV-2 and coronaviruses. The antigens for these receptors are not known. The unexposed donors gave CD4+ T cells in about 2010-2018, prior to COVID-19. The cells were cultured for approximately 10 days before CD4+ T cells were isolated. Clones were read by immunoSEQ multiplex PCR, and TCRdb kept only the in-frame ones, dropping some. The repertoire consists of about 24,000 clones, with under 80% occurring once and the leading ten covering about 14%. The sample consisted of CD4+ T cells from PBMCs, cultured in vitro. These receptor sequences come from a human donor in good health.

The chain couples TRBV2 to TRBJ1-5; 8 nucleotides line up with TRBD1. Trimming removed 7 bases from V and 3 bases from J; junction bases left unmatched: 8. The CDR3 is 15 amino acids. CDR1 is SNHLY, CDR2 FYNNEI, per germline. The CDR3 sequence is CASTRDRGDNQPQHF. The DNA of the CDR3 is TGTGCCAGCACCCGAGACAGGGGAGACAATCAGCCCCAGCATTTT. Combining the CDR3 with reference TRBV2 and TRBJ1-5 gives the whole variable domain EPEVTQTPSHQVTQMGQEVILRCVPISNHLYFYWYRQILGQKVEFLVSFYNNEISEKSEIFDDQFSVERPDGSNFTLKIRSTKLEDSAMYFCASTRDRGDNQPQHFGDGTRLSIL.

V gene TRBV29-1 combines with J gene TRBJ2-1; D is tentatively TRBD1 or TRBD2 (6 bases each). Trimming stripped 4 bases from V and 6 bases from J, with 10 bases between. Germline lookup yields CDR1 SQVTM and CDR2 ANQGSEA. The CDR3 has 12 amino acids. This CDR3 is CSVAEGVNEQFF. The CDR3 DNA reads TGCAGCGTTGCGGAGGGGGTCAATGAGCAGTTCTTC.

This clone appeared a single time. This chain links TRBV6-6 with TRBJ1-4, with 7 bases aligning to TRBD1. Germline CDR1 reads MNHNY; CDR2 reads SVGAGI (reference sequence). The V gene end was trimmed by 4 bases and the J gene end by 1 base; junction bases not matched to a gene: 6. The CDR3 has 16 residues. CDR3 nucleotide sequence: TGTGCCAGCAGTTCCAGACAGGGCCGAACTAATGAAAAACTGTTTTTT. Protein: CASSSRQGRTNEKLFF.

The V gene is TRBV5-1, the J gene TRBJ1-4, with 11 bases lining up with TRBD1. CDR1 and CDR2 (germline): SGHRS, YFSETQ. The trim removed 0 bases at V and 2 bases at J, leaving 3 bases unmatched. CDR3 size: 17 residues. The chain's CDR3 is CASSLVGTGGTNEKLFF. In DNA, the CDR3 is TGCGCCAGCAGCTTGGTTGGGACAGGGGGGACTAATGAAAAACTGTTTTTT.

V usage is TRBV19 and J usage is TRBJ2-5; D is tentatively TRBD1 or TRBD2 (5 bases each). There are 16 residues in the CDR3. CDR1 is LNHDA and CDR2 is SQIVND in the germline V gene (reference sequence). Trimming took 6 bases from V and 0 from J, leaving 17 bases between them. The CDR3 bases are TGTGCCAGTAGCCTCGGGGCTAGCAGATACCAAGAGACCCAGTACTTC. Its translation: CASSLGASRYQETQYF.

CDR3 DNA: TGTGCCAGCAGTTACTCTGGTCTAGCGGGGGGAAATGAGCAGTTCTTC. Amino acids: CASSYSGLAGGNEQFF. The chain joins TRBV6-2 or TRBV6-3 to TRBJ2-1; the match to TRBD2 covers 11 bases. Germline CDR1 MNHEY, CDR2 SVGEGT. The CDR3 is 16 residues long. With 0 bases clipped from V and 7 bases from J, the junction kept 5 bases outside the gene matches.

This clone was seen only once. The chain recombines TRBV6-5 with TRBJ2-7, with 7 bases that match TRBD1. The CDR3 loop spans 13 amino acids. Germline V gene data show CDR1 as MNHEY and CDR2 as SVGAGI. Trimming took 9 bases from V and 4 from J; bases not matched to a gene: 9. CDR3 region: CASTGASYYEQYF. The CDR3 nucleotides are TGTGCCAGTACAGGGGCGTCCTATTACGAGCAGTACTTC.

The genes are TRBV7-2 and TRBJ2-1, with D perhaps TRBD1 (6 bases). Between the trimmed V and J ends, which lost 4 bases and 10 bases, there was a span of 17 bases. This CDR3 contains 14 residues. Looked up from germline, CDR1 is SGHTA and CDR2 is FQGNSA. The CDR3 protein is CASSSLGAQAEQFF. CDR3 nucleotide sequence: TGTGCCAGCAGCTCCCTGGGGGCTCAAGCGGAGCAGTTCTTC. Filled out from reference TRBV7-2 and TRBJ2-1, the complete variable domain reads GAGVSQSPSNKVTEKGKDVELRCDPISGHTALYWYRQSLGQGLEFLIYFQGNSAPDKSGLPSDRFSAERTGGSVSTLTIQRTQQEDSAVYLCASSSLGAQAEQFFGPGTRLTVL.

CDR3 sequence reads: CASSRNGGSGANVLTF. The CDR3 DNA is TGTGCCAGCAGCCGCAATGGGGGGTCCGGGGCCAACGTCCTGACTTTC. This chain uses TRBV11-2 with TRBJ2-6, with a possible D match to TRBD2 (6 bases). The germline gives CDR1 SGHAT, CDR2 FQNNGV. V was shortened by 5 bases and J by 4 bases, with 15 bases between the two germline ends. This CDR3 is built from 16 residues. The full variable domain, in which reference TRBV11-2 and TRBJ2-6 provide the parts outside the CDR3, is EAGVAQSPRYKIIEKRQSVAFWCNPISGHATLYWYQQILGQGPKLLIQFQNNGVVDDSQLPKDRFSAERLKGVDSTLKIQPAKLEDSAVYLCASSRNGGSGANVLTFGAGSRLTVL.

This chain's CDR3 is CASSYDRVTGELFF. In DNA form, the CDR3 reads TGTGCCAGCAGTTACGACAGGGTTACCGGGGAGCTGTTTTTT. The chain joins TRBV6-5 to TRBJ2-2; 7 bases line up with TRBD1. The CDR3 contains 14 residues. The germline V gene has CDR1 MNHEY and CDR2 SVGAGI. V was pared by 2 bases and J by 5 bases, with 2 bases of the junction left unmatched.